This TCR beta chain was profiled in a study of Tregs in tolerant kidney transplant recipients. Overall study: Recipients received nonmyeloablative bone marrow transplants from related graft donors, with transient mixed chimerism. Study results and caveats: Antigen-driven expansion was suggested because donor-specific Tregs expanded more than all Tregs in tolerant patients.

Sequenced by immunoSEQ multiplex PCR; TCRdb stores in-frame clones only, minus some. The sample contains tens of thousands of clones, 75% to 95% of which appear only once. The CDR3 consists of 15 residues. Germline V gene sequence: CDR1 LNHDA, CDR2 SQIVND (reference sequence). V lost 3 bases, J lost 6 bases, and 9 bases stayed unmatched. About this clone itself: Its antigen is still unknown.

An overnight rest at 37°C with about 200 IU/ml IL-2 preceded regulatory T cell sorting from thawed PBMCs. The TCR originated in a human donor who received a combined kidney and bone marrow transplant. The chain links TRBV19 to TRBJ2-7; 9 bases line up with TRBD1. Sequenced here: Tregs from blood, sampled before the transplant. The CDR3 here is CASSISGTGYGEQYF. Written as DNA, the CDR3 is TGTGCCAGTAGTATTTCCGGGACAGGGTACGGCGAGCAGTACTTC.